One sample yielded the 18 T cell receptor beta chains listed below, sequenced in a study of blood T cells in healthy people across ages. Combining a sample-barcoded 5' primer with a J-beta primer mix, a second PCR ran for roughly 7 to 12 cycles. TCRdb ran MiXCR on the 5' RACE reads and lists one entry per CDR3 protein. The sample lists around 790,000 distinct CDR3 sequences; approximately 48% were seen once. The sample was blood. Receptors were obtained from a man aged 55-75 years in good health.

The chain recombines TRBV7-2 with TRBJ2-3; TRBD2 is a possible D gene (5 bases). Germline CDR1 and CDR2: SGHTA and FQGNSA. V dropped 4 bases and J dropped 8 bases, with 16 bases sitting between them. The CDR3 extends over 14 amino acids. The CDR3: CASSSIRGSATQYF. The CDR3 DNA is TGTGCCAGCAGCTCAATACGGGGTTCGGCTACGCAGTATTTT. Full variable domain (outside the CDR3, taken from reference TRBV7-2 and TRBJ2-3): GAGVSQSPSNKVTEKGKDVELRCDPISGHTALYWYRQSLGQGLEFLIYFQGNSAPDKSGLPSDRFSAERTGGSVSTLTIQRTQQEDSAVYLCASSSIRGSATQYFGPGTRLTVL.

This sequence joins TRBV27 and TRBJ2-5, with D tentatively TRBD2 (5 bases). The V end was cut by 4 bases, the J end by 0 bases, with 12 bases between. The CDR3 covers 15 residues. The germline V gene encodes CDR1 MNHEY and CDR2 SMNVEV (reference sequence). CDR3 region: CASSSQRVHQETQYF. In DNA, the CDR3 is TGTGCCAGCAGTTCGCAGAGGGTGCACCAAGAGACCCAGTACTTC.

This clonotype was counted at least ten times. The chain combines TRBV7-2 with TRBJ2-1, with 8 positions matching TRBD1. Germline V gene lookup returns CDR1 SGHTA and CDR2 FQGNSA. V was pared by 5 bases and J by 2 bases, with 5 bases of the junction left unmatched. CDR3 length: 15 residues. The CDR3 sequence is CASSRRTGPYNEQFF. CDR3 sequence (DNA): TGTGCCAGCAGCCGAAGGACAGGGCCCTACAATGAGCAGTTCTTC.

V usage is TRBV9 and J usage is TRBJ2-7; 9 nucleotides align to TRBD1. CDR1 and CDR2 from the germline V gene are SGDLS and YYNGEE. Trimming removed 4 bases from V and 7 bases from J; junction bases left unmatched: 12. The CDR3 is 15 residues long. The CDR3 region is CASSLGQGRNNEQYF. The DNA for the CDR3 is TGTGCCAGCAGCCTCGGACAGGGGCGAAACAATGAGCAGTACTTC.

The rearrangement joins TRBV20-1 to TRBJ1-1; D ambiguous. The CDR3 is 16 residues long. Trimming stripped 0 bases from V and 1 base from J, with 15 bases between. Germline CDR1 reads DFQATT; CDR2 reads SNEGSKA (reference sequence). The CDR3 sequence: CSARDYLKGGNTEAFF. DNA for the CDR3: TGCAGTGCTAGAGATTATCTCAAGGGAGGGAACACTGAAGCTTTCTTT.

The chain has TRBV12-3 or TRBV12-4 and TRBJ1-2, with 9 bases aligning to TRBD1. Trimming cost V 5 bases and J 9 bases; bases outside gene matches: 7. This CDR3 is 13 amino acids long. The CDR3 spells CASSPGTGTSYTF. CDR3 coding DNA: TGTGCCAGCAGTCCGGGGACAGGGACGAGCTACACCTTC.

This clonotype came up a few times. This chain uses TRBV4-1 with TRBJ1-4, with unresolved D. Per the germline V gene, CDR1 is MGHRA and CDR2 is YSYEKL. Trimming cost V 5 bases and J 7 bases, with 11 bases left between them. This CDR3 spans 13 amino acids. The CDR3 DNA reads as TGCGCCAGCAGCTCTGGTCCCCGTGAAAAACTGTTTTTT. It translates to CASSSGPREKLFF.

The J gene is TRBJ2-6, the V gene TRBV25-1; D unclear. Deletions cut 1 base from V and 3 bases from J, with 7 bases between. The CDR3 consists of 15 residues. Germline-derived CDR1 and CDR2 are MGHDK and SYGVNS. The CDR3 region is CASSEWGFGANVLTF. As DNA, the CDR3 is TGTGCCAGCAGTGAATGGGGTTTTGGGGCCAACGTCCTGACTTTC.

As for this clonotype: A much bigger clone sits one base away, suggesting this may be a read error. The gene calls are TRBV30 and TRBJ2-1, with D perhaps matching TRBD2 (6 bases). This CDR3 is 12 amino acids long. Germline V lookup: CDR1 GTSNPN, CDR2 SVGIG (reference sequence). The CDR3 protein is CAWGGLSNKQFF. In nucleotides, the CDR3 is TGTGCCTGGGGTGGACTAAGCAATAAGCAGTTCTTC.

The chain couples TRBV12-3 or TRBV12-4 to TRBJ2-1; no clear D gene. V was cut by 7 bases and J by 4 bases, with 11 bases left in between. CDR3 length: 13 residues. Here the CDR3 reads CASILSPYNEQFF. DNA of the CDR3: TGTGCCAGCATTTTGTCCCCTTACAATGAGCAGTTCTTC.

CDR3: CASSVGDRDSGANVLTF. The CDR3 DNA is TGTGCCAGCAGTGTCGGGGACAGGGACTCCGGGGCCAACGTCCTGACTTTC. This chain joins TRBV2 and TRBJ2-6; 9 bases align to TRBD1. The CDR3 contains 17 residues. J lost 4 bases, V lost 4 bases, and 8 bases had no gene match. Germline CDR1 SNHLY, CDR2 FYNNEI.

The CDR3, as DNA: TGTGCCAGCAGCGCCGCGCCCCGACTAGCGGGGGGACCGCAGTATTTT. Encoded protein: CASSAAPRLAGGPQYF. The chain links TRBV7-2 to TRBJ2-3; 13 positions match TRBD2. Germline assignment: CDR1 SGHTA and CDR2 FQGNSA. This CDR3 is built from 16 residues. V shed 5 bases and J 10 bases; nucleotides not matched to a gene: 12.

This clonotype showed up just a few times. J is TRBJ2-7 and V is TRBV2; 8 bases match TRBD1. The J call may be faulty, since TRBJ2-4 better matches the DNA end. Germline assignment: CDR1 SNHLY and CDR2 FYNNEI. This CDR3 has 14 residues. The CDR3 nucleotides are TGTGCCAGCAGCCCCAGGGGGCGGGGAGGCATTCAGTACTTC. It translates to CASSPRGRGGIQYF.

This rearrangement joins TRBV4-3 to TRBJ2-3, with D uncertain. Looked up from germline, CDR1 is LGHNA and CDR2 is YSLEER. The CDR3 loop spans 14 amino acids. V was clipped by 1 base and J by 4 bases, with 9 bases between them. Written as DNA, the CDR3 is TGCGCCAGCAGCCAAGGTGTGGCGCCAGATACGCAGTATTTT. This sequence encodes CASSQGVAPDTQYF.

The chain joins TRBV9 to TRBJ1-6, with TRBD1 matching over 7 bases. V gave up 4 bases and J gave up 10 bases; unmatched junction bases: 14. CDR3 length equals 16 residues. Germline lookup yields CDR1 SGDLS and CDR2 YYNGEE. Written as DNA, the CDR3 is TGTGCCAGCAGCTCTCAGGGGGGGAACCGGGAGTCACCCCTCCACTTT. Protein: CASSSQGGNRESPLHF.

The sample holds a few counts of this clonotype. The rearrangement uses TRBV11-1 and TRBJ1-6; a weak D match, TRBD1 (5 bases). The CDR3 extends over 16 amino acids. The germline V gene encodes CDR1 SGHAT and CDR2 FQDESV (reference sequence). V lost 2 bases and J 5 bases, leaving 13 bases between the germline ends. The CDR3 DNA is TGTGCCAGCAGCTTATCCAGCACCAGGGATAATTCACCCCTCCACTTT. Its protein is CASSLSSTRDNSPLHF.

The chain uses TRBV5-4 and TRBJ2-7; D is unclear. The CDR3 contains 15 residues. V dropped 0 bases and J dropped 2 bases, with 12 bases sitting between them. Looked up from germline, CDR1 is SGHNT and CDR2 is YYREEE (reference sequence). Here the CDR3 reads CASSLAPDGAYEQYF. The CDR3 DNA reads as TGTGCCAGCAGCTTGGCCCCGGACGGAGCCTACGAGCAGTACTTC. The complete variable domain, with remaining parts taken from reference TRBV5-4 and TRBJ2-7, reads ETGVTQSPTHLIKTRGQQVTLRCSSQSGHNTVSWYQQALGQGPQFIFQYYREEENGRGNFPPRFSGLQFPNYSSELNVNALELDDSALYLCASSLAPDGAYEQYFGPGTRLTVT.

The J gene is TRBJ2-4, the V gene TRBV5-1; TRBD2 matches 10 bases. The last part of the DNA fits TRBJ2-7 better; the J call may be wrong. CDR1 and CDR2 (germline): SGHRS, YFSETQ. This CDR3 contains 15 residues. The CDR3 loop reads CASSDPSGGAGEQYF. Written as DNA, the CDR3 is TGCGCCAGCAGCGATCCAAGCGGGGGGGCGGGCGAGCAGTACTTC.